A selection of T cell receptor beta chains follows, all from one sample in a study of naive and memory T cell subsets. TCRdb re-called the UMI-ligation and nested PCR reads through MiXCR, storing one row per CDR3 protein. This sample has some 150,000 distinct CDR3 sequences; over 15% occur once, and the top ten carry around 0.14%. Sample: naive CD4+ T cells from blood. The receptors derive from a human donor in good health. Each CDR3 is given with its conserved first and last residue. D genes are given only for firm matches. Not all rows give a size; the values are once, few, many and, for expanded clones, a class.

CDR3 protein,CDR3 DNA,clone size,J gene,V gene,D gene
CAPDGGTSELRTEAFF,TGCGCCCCCGATGGGGGGACATCGGAACTTAGGACTGAAGCTTTCTTT,.,TRBJ1-1,TRBV10-1,.
CAIEGQGAGYGYTF,TGTGCCATCGAGGGACAGGGGGCTGGGTATGGCTACACCTTC,.,TRBJ1-2,TRBV28,TRBD1
CASSRTSLGHEQFF,TGTGCCAGTAGCCGGACTAGCCTAGGCCATGAGCAGTTCTTC,.,TRBJ2-1,TRBV19,TRBD2
CASSDPPGVRQPTDTDTQYF,TGCGCCAGCAGTGATCCGCCGGGGGTCCGTCAACCTACTGACACAGATACGCAGTATTTT,few,TRBJ2-3,TRBV10-1,.
CASSFEGAPGYTF,TGTGCCAGCAGTTTCGAGGGGGCGCCTGGCTACACCTTC,.,TRBJ1-2,TRBV28,TRBD1
CASSQDPAGGRETQYF,TGCGCCAGCAGCCAAGATCCTGCAGGGGGCAGGGAGACCCAGTACTTC,.,TRBJ2-5,TRBV4-1,TRBD1
CASSQSGQIYGYTF,TGTGCCAGCAGCCAGTCCGGACAGATCTATGGCTACACCTTC,few,TRBJ1-2,TRBV3-1,.
CASSLGPSDRDNQPQHF,TGTGCCAGCAGCTTGGGGCCATCAGACAGGGACAATCAGCCCCAGCATTTT,.,TRBJ1-5,TRBV5-6,TRBD1
CASSLAGTSGMNEQYF,TGTGCCAGCAGCTTAGCCGGGACTAGCGGGATGAATGAGCAGTACTTC,few,TRBJ2-7,TRBV7-2,TRBD2
CSARERLAGVSEQYF,TGCAGTGCTAGGGAAAGACTAGCGGGAGTAAGCGAGCAGTACTTC,.,TRBJ2-7,TRBV20-1,TRBD2
CASSGDRSSTDTQYF,TGTGCCAGCAGTGGGGACAGATCTAGCACAGATACGCAGTATTTT,few,TRBJ2-3,TRBV6-2/TRBV6-3,TRBD1
CASSQGQLAKNIQYF,TGTGCCAGCAGCCAAGGGCAGCTAGCCAAAAACATTCAGTACTTC,few,TRBJ2-4,TRBV14,.
CSVEDPLVTGRVYEQFF,TGCAGCGTTGAAGATCCCCTAGTGACCGGGAGAGTCTATGAGCAGTTCTTC,few,TRBJ2-1,TRBV29-1,.
CASSPGTYLEAFF,TGTGCCAGCAGCCCTGGGACATACCTTGAAGCTTTCTTT,few,TRBJ1-1,TRBV7-3,.
CASSVSLGSTDTQYF,TGTGCCAGCAGCGTGTCTCTGGGTAGCACAGATACGCAGTATTTT,few,TRBJ2-3,TRBV9,.
CASSLDQAQRGYTF,TGCGCCAGCAGCTTGGATCAGGCACAAAGAGGCTACACCTTC,.,TRBJ1-2,TRBV5-1,.
CASSLRYQPQHF,TGTGCCAGCAGCTTAAGGTATCAGCCCCAGCATTTT,.,TRBJ1-5,TRBV7-2,.
CASSTYGSRPDTDTQYF,TGTGCCAGTAGTACTTACGGGTCGCGTCCCGACACAGATACGCAGTATTTT,few,TRBJ2-3,TRBV19,.
CAISDRGPVQETQYF,TGTGCCATCAGTGATAGAGGGCCGGTCCAAGAGACCCAGTACTTC,.,TRBJ2-5,TRBV10-3,.
CSAGQDYNSPLHF,TGCAGCGCCGGACAGGACTATAATTCACCCCTCCACTTT,.,TRBJ1-6,TRBV29-1,TRBD1
CSARSWSHGGTDTQYF,TGCAGTGCTCGTTCATGGTCCCACGGGGGCACAGATACGCAGTATTTT,many,TRBJ2-3,TRBV20-1,.
CASSSPGKPYEQYF,TGTGCCAGCAGCTCCCCAGGGAAGCCGTACGAGCAGTACTTC,few,TRBJ2-7,TRBV7-6,.
CSVGDSYTGELFF,TGCAGCGTGGGGGACAGCTACACCGGGGAGCTGTTTTTT,many,TRBJ2-2,TRBV29-1,TRBD1
CASSRGLAGVGNEQFF,TGTGCCAGCAGCCGAGGACTAGCGGGAGTCGGGAATGAGCAGTTCTTC,few,TRBJ2-1,TRBV14,TRBD2
CSVEPRDGEKLFF,TGCAGCGTTGAACCAAGGGATGGGGAAAAACTGTTTTTT,.,TRBJ1-4,TRBV29-1,.
CASSLPSSGADNEQFF,TGCGCCAGCAGCTTGCCTTCTAGCGGGGCGGACAATGAGCAGTTCTTC,many,TRBJ2-1,TRBV5-1,TRBD2
CASSHREALYEQYF,TGTGCCAGCAGCCACCGGGAGGCCCTTTACGAGCAGTACTTC,.,TRBJ2-7,TRBV3-1,TRBD2
CASRLTGAGPDTQYF,TGTGCCAGCAGACTGACAGGGGCCGGCCCAGATACGCAGTATTTT,.,TRBJ2-3,TRBV12-3/TRBV12-4,TRBD1
CASSLGQPNYGYTF,TGTGCCAGCAGCTTAGGACAGCCAAACTATGGCTACACCTTC,.,TRBJ1-2,TRBV5-6,.
CASGGRATEAFF,TGTGCCAGCGGAGGCAGGGCGACTGAAGCTTTCTTT,.,TRBJ1-1,TRBV2,.
CSGSSSNEKLFF,TGCAGTGGTTCCTCCAGTAATGAAAAACTGTTTTTT,.,TRBJ1-4,TRBV20-1,.
CAIPGPRGTGELFF,TGTGCCATCCCCGGGCCCCGGGGCACCGGGGAGCTGTTTTTT,.,TRBJ2-2,TRBV10-3,.
CSVDSQGSYEQYF,TGCAGCGTTGATTCACAGGGCTCCTACGAGCAGTACTTC,few,TRBJ2-7,TRBV29-1,.
CASSQPHPGATNEKLFF,TGTGCCAGCAGCCAACCCCACCCCGGTGCAACTAATGAAAAACTGTTTTTT,.,TRBJ1-4,TRBV3-1,.
CSAQSRDWCRGTQYF,TGCAGTGCTCAGTCCCGGGACTGGTGCCGGGGGACCCAGTACTTC,few,TRBJ2-5,TRBV20-1,.
CASSLRGRGTDTQYF,TGTGCCAGCAGCTTAAGAGGGAGAGGGACAGATACGCAGTATTTT,many,TRBJ2-3,TRBV11-2,.
CASSLELAAEQFF,TGTGCCAGCAGCTTAGAACTAGCGGCAGAGCAGTTCTTC,few,TRBJ2-1,TRBV11-2,TRBD2
CASSDKAGSQETQYF,TGTGCCAGCAGCGACAAAGCTGGGTCCCAAGAGACCCAGTACTTC,few,TRBJ2-5,TRBV7-2,.
CARDQRKVVGLEVMETQYF,TGTGCCAGAGACCAAAGGAAGGTCGTTGGTCTCGAGGTTATGGAGACCCAGTACTTC,few,TRBJ2-5,TRBV7-9,.